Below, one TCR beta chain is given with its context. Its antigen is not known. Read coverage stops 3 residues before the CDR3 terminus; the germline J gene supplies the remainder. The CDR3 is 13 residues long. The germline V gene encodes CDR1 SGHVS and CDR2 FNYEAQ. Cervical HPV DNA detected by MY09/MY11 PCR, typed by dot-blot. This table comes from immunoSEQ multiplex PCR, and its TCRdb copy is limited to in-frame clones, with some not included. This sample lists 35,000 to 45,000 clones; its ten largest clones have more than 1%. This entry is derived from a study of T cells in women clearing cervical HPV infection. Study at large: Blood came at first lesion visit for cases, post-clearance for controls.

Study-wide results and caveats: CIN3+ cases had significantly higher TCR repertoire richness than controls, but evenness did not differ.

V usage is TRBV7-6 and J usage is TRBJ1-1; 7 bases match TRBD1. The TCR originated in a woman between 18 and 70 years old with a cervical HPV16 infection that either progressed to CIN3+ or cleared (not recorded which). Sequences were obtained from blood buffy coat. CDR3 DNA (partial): TGTGCCAGCAGCTTAGAACAGGGGCGAGGA. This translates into CASSLEQGRG. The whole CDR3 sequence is CASSLEQGRGAFF.